A single sample gave rise to the 16 T cell receptor beta chains below, sequenced in a study of CXCR3-negative and CXCR3-positive naive CD8 T cells. Whole-study results and caveats: Naive cells with CXCR3 showed TRB CDR3s that were more hydrophobic than those in CXCR3-negative naive cells.

These receptors lack a known antigen. UMI-labeled TRB cDNA libraries were prepared by 5' RACE. Reprocessing the 5' RACE reads, TCRdb reports a single entry for every CDR3 protein and omits DNA. The ten top clones account for approximately 0.82%, within a sample of 85,000 to 90,000 distinct CDR3 sequences. What was sequenced was naive CXCR3+ CD8+ T cells from blood. Subset of the sample: CD45RO-CCR7+CD27+CD95- naive CD8+ T cells expressing CXCR3 (TNR3+). Receptors originate from a human donor in good health. Some clones in this sample may be carry-over from other donors' samples.

The chain employs TRBV1 and TRBJ1-1. TRBV1 is labeled a pseudogene. CDR3 size: 13 residues. The CDR3 is CTSSQADRTEAFF.

The V gene is TRBV7-3, the J gene TRBJ2-2; TCRdb's D call of TRBD1 is untestable without DNA. This CDR3 spans 14 amino acids. The germline CDR1 and CDR2 sequences are SGHTA and FQGTGA. The CDR3 sequence: CASSLTGAPGELFF.

The rearrangement uses TRBV29-1 and TRBJ2-2. The CDR3 consists of 12 residues. The V gene's germline CDR1 is SQVTM and CDR2 ANQGSEA. The CDR3 is CSVDEGTGELFF.

The chain employs TRBV4-3 and TRBJ1-4; TCRdb's assignment of TRBD1 cannot be checked, as there is no DNA. The CDR3 is made up of 13 amino acids. Germline V gene lookup returns CDR1 LGHNA and CDR2 YSLEER. This CDR3 reads CASSQDPGMRLFF.

V is TRBV5-1 and J is TRBJ1-1; the D gene TCRdb calls, TRBD1, cannot be checked with no DNA. This CDR3 has 16 residues. The germline V gene encodes CDR1 SGHRS and CDR2 YFSETQ. This chain's CDR3 is CASSWDRGRMNTEAFF.

The chain employs TRBV7-6 and TRBJ2-2; as DNA is missing, the TRBD2 call by TCRdb cannot be tested. The length of the CDR3 is 14 residues. Germline lookup yields CDR1 SGHVS and CDR2 FNYEAQ. The CDR3 protein is CASSLGGLAGELFF. Together with reference TRBV7-6 and TRBJ2-2, the CDR3 gives the full variable domain: GAGVSQSPRYKVTKRGQDVALRCDPISGHVSLYWYRQALGQGPEFLTYFNYEAQQDKSGLPNDRFSAERPEGSISTLTIQRTEQRDSAMYRCASSLGGLAGELFFGEGSRLTVL.

CDR3 loop: CASSLPRRYQETQYF. The rearrangement joins TRBV5-1 to TRBJ2-5. This CDR3 is built from 15 residues. Germline CDR1 and CDR2: SGHRS and YFSETQ.

The rearrangement links TRBV6-1 to TRBJ2-7; TCRdb names TRBD2, which stays unverified in the absence of DNA. The germline CDR1 and CDR2 sequences are MNHNS and SASEGT. This CDR3 is built from 15 residues. The CDR3 loop is CASSEWVAAIYEQYF.

The chain links TRBV20-1 to TRBJ2-7. Germline lookup yields CDR1 DFQATT and CDR2 SNEGSKA (reference sequence). The CDR3 runs 13 residues. CDR3: CSARPAQFYEQYF.

The chain carries TRBV5-1 and TRBJ2-3. The CDR3 length is 12 residues. CDR1 and CDR2 (germline): SGHRS, YFSETQ. The CDR3 loop reads CASSWNTDTQYF. Using reference TRBV5-1 and TRBJ2-3 for the parts outside the CDR3, the full variable domain is KAGVTQTPRYLIKTRGQQVTLSCSPISGHRSVSWYQQTPGQGLQFLFEYFSETQRNKGNFPGRFSGRQFSNSRSEMNVSTLELGDSALYLCASSWNTDTQYFGPGTRLTVL.

This chain joins TRBV29-1 and TRBJ2-7; TCRdb returns TRBD1, unconfirmable since there is no DNA. Per the germline V gene, CDR1 is SQVTM and CDR2 is ANQGSEA. The CDR3 runs to 14 residues. The CDR3 sequence: CSVEGQASSYEQYF.

This chain connects TRBV7-9 to TRBJ1-2. CDR1 is SEHNR, CDR2 FQNEAQ, per germline (reference sequence). The CDR3 extends over 14 amino acids. Here the CDR3 reads CASSLEPVMDGYTF.

The CDR3: CASSLTGSGVHEQFF. The gene calls are TRBV7-6 and TRBJ2-1; the D call from TCRdb, TRBD2, cannot be confirmed without DNA. The CDR3 contains 15 residues. CDR1 SGHVS and CDR2 FNYEAQ come from the germline V gene.

The chain employs TRBV12-3 or TRBV12-4 and TRBJ1-5. CDR3 length: 13 amino acids. The CDR3 reads CASSFLGYQPQHF.

The gene calls are TRBV9 and TRBJ2-1; no DNA is available, so the TRBD1 call from TCRdb remains unchecked. Per germline, CDR1 SGDLS and CDR2 YYNGEE. The CDR3 runs 15 residues. The CDR3 protein is CASSVPGQKNNEQFF.

The chain is built from TRBV6-2 or TRBV6-3 and TRBJ1-1; the TCRdb call, TRBD1, lacks DNA for checking. Germline V gene lookup returns CDR1 MNHEY and CDR2 SVGEGT. The CDR3 runs to 15 residues. The CDR3 is CASSYPTGGVTEAFF.